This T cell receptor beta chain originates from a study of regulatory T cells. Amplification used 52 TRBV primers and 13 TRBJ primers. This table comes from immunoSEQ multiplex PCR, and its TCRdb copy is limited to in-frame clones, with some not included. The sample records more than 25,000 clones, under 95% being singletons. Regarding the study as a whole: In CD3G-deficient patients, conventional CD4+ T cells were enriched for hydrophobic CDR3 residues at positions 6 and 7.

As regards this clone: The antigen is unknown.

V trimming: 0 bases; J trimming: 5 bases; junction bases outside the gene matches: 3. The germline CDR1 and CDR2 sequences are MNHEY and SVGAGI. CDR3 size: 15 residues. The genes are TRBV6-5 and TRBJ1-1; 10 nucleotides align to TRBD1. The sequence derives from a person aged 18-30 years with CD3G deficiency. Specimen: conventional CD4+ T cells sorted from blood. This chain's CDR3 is CASSYSRTGGTEAFF. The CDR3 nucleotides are TGTGCCAGCAGTTACTCTCGGACAGGGGGGACTGAAGCTTTCTTT.